This TCR beta chain stems from a study of response to subunit inactivated influenza vaccine. General study points: The study's authors posited that every seasonal influenza vaccination enlists few new T cells.

TCRdb analysed the RT-PCR reads with MiXCR anew, one entry per CDR3 protein. The sample contains over 650,000 distinct CDR3 sequences, about a fifth of which appear only once. The germline V gene encodes CDR1 SGHTA and CDR2 FQGNSA. Trimming took off 6 bases at V and 1 base at J, with 8 bases between the two ends. This CDR3 region has 13 residues. In this sample, this clonotype turned up many times. Its antigen is unidentified. This TCR derives from a man in his fifties or sixties who received an inactivated influenza vaccine. The rearrangement links TRBV7-2 to TRBJ2-3; D unresolved. The sample consisted of PBMCs from blood, taken around 5 days after vaccination. CDR3 sequence: CASSFFGTDTQYF. CDR3 nucleotides: TGTGCCAGCAGTTTCTTTGGCACAGATACGCAGTATTTT.